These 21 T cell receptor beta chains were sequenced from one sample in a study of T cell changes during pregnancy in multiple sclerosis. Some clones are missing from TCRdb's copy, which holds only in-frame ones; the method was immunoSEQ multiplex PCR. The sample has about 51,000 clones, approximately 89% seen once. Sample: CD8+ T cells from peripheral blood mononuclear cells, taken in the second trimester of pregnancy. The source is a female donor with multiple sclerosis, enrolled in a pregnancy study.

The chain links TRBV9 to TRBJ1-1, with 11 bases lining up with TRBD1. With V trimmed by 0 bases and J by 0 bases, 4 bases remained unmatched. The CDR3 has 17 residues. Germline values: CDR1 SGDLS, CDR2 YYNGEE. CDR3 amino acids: CASSVGTGGAVNTEAFF. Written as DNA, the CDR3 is TGTGCCAGCAGCGTAGGGACAGGGGGCGCAGTGAACACTGAAGCTTTCTTT.

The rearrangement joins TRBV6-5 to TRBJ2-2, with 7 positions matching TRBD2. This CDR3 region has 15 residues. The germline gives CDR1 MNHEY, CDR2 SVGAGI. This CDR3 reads CASRSGGPHTGELFF. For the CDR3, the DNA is TGTGCTTCACGGTCGGGGGGACCCCACACCGGGGAGCTGTTTTTT.

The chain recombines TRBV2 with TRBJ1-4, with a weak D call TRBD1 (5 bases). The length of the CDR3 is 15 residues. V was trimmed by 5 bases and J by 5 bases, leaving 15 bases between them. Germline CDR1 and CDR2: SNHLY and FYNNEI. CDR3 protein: CASSSSRALNEKLFF. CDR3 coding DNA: TGTGCCAGCAGTTCCTCCAGGGCTTTAAATGAAAAACTGTTTTTT.

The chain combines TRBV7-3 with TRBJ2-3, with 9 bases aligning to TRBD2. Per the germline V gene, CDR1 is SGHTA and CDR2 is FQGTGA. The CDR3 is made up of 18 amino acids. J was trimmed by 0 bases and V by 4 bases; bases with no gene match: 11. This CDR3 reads CASSSLAGSFTSTDTQYF. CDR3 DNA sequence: TGTGCCAGCAGCTCCCTAGCGGGGAGTTTCACTAGCACAGATACGCAGTATTTT.

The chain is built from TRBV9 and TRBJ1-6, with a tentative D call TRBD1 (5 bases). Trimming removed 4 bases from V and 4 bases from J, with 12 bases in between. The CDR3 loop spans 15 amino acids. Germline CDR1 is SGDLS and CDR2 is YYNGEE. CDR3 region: CASSPGGVYNSPLHF. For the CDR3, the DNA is TGTGCCAGCAGCCCCGGGGGTGTGTATAATTCACCCCTCCACTTT. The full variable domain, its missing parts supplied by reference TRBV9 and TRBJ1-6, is DSGVTQTPKHLITATGQRVTLRCSPRSGDLSVYWYQQSLDQGLQFLIQYYNGEERAKGNILERFSAQQFPDLHSELNLSSLELGDSALYFCASSPGGVYNSPLHFGNGTRLTVT.

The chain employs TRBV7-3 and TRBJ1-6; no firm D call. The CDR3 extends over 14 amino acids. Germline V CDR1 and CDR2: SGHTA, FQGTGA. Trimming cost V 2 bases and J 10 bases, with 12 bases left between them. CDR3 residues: CASSLSGSGSPLHF. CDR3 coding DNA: TGTGCCAGCAGCTTATCAGGTTCCGGCTCACCCCTCCACTTT.

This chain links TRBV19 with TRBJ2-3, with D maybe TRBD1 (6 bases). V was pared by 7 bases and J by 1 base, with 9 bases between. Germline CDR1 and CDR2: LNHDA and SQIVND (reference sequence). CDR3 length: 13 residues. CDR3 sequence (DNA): TGTGCCAGTATGAAGGGGGGCACAGATACGCAGTATTTT. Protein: CASMKGGTDTQYF.

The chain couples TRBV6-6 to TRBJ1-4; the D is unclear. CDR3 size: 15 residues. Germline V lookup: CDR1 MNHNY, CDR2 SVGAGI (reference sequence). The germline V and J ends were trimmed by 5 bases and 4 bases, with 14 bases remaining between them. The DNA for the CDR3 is TGTGCCAGCAGTCCCGTCGGAGAAGTTAATGAAAAACTGTTTTTT. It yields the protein CASSPVGEVNEKLFF.

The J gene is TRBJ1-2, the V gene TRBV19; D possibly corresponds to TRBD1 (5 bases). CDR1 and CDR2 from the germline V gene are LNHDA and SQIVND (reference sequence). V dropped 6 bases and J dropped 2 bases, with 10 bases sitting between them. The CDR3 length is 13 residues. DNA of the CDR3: TGTGCCAGTAGGACCAGGGTGAACTATGGCTACACCTTC. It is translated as CASRTRVNYGYTF.

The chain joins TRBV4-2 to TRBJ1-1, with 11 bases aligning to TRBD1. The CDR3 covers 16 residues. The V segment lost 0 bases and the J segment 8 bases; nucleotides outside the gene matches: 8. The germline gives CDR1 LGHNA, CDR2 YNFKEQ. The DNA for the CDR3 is TGTGCCAGCAGCCAAGATATCGGGACAGGGGGATCGGAAGCTTTCTTT. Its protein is CASSQDIGTGGSEAFF.

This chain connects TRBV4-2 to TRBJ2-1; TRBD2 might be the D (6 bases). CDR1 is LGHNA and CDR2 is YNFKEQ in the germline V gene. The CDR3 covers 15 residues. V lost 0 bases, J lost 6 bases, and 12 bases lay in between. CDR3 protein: CASSQDEGGFNEQFF. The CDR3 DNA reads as TGTGCCAGCAGCCAAGATGAGGGAGGTTTCAATGAGCAGTTCTTC.

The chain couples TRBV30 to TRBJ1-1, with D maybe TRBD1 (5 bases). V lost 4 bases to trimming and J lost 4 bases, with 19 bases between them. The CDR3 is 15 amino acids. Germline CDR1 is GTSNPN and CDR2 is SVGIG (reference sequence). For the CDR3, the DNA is TGTGCCTGGATTCCCTCCCCCGGGAGGGGCACTGAAGCTTTCTTT. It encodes CAWIPSPGRGTEAFF.

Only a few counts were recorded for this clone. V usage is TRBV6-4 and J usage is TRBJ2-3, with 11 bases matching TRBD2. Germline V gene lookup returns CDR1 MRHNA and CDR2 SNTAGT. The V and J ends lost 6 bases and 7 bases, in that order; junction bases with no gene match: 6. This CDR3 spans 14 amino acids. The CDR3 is CASSDSGGANTQYF. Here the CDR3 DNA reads TGTGCCAGCAGCGATAGCGGGGGGGCAAATACGCAGTATTTT.

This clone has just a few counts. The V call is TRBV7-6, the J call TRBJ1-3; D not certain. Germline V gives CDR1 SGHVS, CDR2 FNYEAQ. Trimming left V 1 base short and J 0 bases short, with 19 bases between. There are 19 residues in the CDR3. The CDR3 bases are TGTGCCAGCAGCTTAGGTCTAGGTAGTCCAATATTCTCTGGAAACACCATATATTTT. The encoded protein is CASSLGLGSPIFSGNTIYF.

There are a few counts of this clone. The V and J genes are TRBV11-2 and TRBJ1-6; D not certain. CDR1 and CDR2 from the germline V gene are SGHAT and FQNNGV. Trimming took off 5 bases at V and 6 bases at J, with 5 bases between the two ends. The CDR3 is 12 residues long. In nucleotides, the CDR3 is TGTGCCAGCAGCCATCCTAATTCACCCCTCCACTTT. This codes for CASSHPNSPLHF.

The DNA of the CDR3 is TGTGCCAGCAGCAGGGGGCGCGCCACTGAAGCTTTCTTT. This translates into CASSRGRATEAFF. V gene TRBV6-1 combines with J gene TRBJ1-1, with 8 bases identical to TRBD1. V gave up 6 bases and J gave up 4 bases; unmatched junction bases: 4. The CDR3 is made up of 13 amino acids. CDR1 is MNHNS, CDR2 SASEGT, per germline.

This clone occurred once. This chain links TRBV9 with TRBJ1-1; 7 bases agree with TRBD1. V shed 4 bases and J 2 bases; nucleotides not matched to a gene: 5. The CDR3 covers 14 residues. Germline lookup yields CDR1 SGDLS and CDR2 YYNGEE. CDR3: CASSPGTANTEAFF. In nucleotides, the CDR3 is TGTGCCAGCAGCCCCGGGACAGCTAACACTGAAGCTTTCTTT.

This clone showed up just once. The DNA for the CDR3 is TGTGCCAGCAGTTTGGGGGGCTCCTACAATGAGCAGTTCTTC. It translates to CASSLGGSYNEQFF. This chain links TRBV27 with TRBJ2-1; TRBD2 is a possible D gene (6 bases). The CDR3 totals 14 residues. The V and J ends lost 3 bases and 0 bases respectively, with 6 bases between them. CDR1 and CDR2 from the germline V gene are MNHEY and SMNVEV (reference sequence).

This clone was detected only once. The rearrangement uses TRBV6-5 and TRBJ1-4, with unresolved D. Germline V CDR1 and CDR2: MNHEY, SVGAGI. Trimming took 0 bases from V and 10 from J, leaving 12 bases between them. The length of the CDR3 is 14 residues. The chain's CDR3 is CASSYSSQVAKLFF. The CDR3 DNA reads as TGTGCCAGCAGTTACTCCAGCCAGGTTGCAAAACTGTTTTTT.

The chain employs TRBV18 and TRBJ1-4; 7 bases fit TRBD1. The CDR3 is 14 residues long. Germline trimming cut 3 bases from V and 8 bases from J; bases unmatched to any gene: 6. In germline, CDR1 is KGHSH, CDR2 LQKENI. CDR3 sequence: CASSPRQGVEKLFF. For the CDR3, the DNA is TGTGCCAGCTCACCGAGACAGGGAGTCGAAAAACTGTTTTTT.

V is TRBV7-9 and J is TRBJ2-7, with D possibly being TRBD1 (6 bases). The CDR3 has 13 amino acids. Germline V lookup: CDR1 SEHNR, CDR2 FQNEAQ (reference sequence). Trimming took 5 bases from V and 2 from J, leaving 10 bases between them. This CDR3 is CASSPTGPYEQYF. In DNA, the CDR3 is TGTGCCAGCAGCCCGACAGGACCCTACGAGCAGTACTTC.